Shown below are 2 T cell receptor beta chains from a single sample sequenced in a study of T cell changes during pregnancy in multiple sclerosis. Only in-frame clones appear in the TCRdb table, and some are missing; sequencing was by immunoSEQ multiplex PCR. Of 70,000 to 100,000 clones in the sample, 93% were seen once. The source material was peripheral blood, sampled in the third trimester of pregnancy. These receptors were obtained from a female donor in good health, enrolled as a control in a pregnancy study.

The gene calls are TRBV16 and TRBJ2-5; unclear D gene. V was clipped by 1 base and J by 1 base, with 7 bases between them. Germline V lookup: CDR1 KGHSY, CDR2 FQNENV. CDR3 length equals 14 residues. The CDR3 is CASSQFNSQETQYF. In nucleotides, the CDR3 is TGTGCCAGCAGCCAATTCAACAGCCAAGAGACCCAGTACTTC.

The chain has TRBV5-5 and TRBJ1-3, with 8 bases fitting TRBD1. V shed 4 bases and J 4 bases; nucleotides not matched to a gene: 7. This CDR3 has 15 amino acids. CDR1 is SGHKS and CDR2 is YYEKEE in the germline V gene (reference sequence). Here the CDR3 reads CASSRGTGNGNTIYF. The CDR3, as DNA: TGTGCCAGCAGCCGCGGGACAGGCAACGGAAACACCATATATTTT.